This TCR beta chain comes out of a study of molecular identifiers for immune sequencing clone quantification (dated by TCRdb to the late 2010s). Study-level background: For a replicate experiment, RNA from approximately 20,000 or 100,000 naive CD8 T cells was divided into five aliquots, of which four were sequenced. This methods study used CD8 T cells to benchmark TCR RNA copy counting and molecular-identifier clustering-based TCR repertoire sequencing (MIDCIRS).

On a BD FACSAria II, naive CD8 T cells were FACS-sorted as CD8+CD4-CCR7+CD45RA+ and collected into RLT Plus buffer. Some naive CD8 T cell RNA was split equally between MIDCIRS and a Smart-seq2-style 5'RACE protocol for a sensitivity comparison. Enrichment of CD8 T cells was done with RosetteSep CD8+ T Cell Enrichment Cocktail plus Ficoll-Paque, and ACK red cell lysis came afterward. Broader findings and caveats from the paper: When barcode sub-clustering was not used, chimeric consensus sequences inflated TCR diversity, with chimeras reaching as high as 47%. Highly expanded clone sizes could be underestimated because identical TCR molecules may share a barcode. Even against a background of one million naive CD8 T cells, spiked-in Jurkat TCR RNA amounting to a single cell's worth was reported to be detectable. Approximately 2.7 recovered TCR RNA copies per cell were obtained by modeling, versus approximately 10 by digital PCR, implying a capture efficiency of about 30%. Clones above 20 RNA copies held over 97% of molecules in CMV-specific effector cells but under 1% in naive cells.

Comment on this clonotype: The target of this receptor is not known. A much larger clone differs by one base, so this may be a read error.

Library prep was done by PCR. The sequencer was an Illumina MiSeq. Total RNA was purified with the Qiagen AllPrep DNA/RNA kit. Before analysis, reads from multiple sequencing runs of the same library were pooled. The source study handled its data this way. Reads were retained only if an exact TCR constant sequence was present, and the retained reads were trimmed to 150 nt and grouped according to their 12-nt molecular barcodes. Reads in each barcode group were sub-clustered using a 15% Levenshtein threshold, and a quality-weighted consensus sequence was built for each RNA molecule. Non-functional sequences were discarded, and so were lower-count sequences lying one edit away from another sequence. Based on a fit of two negative binomial distributions, barcode sub-clusters having less than 20% of the maximum read count were discarded. TCRdb applied fastp at Q25 and MiXCR to the public reads, then kept only in-frame beta chains. Duplicate CDR3 protein sequences are folded into a single record with the most common DNA and genes. For this entry, the V and J calls and clone size follow TCRdb and not the study's own pipeline. For this sample there are some 40,000 distinct CDR3 sequences; approximately 17% appear just once. The ten most abundant clones make up about 7.4% of the sample.

The TCR was taken from a human donor in good health. Some libraries in this study had Jurkat cell RNA spiked in. The sequenced sample was naive CD8+ T cells from blood, with Jurkat cell RNA spiked in. The cell subset or site label, as the study defines it: FACS-sorted CD8+CD4-CCR7+CD45RA+ naive T cells.

The nucleotides read TGCGCCAACAGCTTGGGTGCGAACACCGGGGAGCTGTTTTTT. It encodes CANSLGANTGELFF. This sequence uses TRBV5-1 and TRBJ2-2, with the D gene call left open. The germline V gene supplies CDR1 SGHRS and CDR2 YFSETQ. From its cysteine to its phenylalanine, the CDR3 spans 14 amino acids. Only CDR3 DNA remains: 42 bases, in frame from the first base.